Shown below are 2 T cell receptor beta chains from a single sample sequenced in a study of T cells in Graves' hyperthyroidism and ophthalmopathy (dated by TCRdb to between 2017 and 2020). Libraries were made using multiplex PCR. Sequencing relied on an Illumina HiSeq 2000. The TCR beta CDR3 regions were amplified from RNA transcripts. For the first round of RT-PCR on the TCR CDR3, the HTBI primer set was used together with the Qiagen OneStep RT-PCR kit. The public reads were quality trimmed at Q25 with fastp and then assembled into clones with MiXCR by TCRdb, keeping productive beta chains. Each record represents a unique CDR3 protein, reported with the most common genes and DNA among its rows. The sample records about 640,000 distinct CDR3 sequences, less than 25% of which are singletons. The ten largest make up around a third of the sample. What was sequenced was blood. These receptors were collected from a man under 40 with Graves' ophthalmopathy.

This chain connects TRBV5-1 to TRBJ2-4, with a weak D call TRBD1 (5 bases). Germline V lookup: CDR1 SGHRS, CDR2 YFSETQ. The length of the CDR3 is 13 residues. Trimming stripped 1 base from V and 5 bases from J, with 7 bases between. CDR3 residues: CASSLSRENIQYF. Here the CDR3 DNA reads TGCGCCAGCAGCTTGTCCAGGGAAAACATTCAGTACTTC.

This clonotype was seen just once. The chain combines TRBV28 with TRBJ1-2; 10 nucleotides line up with TRBD1. CDR3 length equals 17 residues. CDR1 is MDHEN and CDR2 is SYDVKM in the germline V gene. Losses at the gene ends were 4 bases for V and 4 bases for J; bases not matched to a gene: 12. The CDR3 sequence is CASSSPTSGTGVYGYTF. As DNA, the CDR3 is TGTGCCAGCAGTTCCCCAACCTCCGGGACAGGGGTCTATGGCTACACCTTC.